This entry is about one T cell receptor (beta chain). This record belongs to a study of blood T cell repertoires in COVID-19. This CDR3 is built from 13 residues. V lost 0 bases, J lost 3 bases, and 8 bases lay in between. CDR1 and CDR2 from the germline V gene are GTSNPN and SVGIG (reference sequence). Profiled with immunoSEQ multiplex PCR; TCRdb holds only in-frame clones, not every one. The sample carries some 70,000 clones, 91% recorded once. The clonotype comes from a man aged 35-49 years with COVID-19, enrolled during active disease. This chain connects TRBV30 to TRBJ2-5; perhaps TRBD1 as D (6 bases). The sequenced sample consisted of peripheral blood. The CDR3 is CAWSVGAKETQYF. The CDR3 DNA reads as TGTGCCTGGAGTGTGGGGGCTAAAGAGACCCAGTACTTC.